Below, one T cell receptor (beta chain) is given with its context. This sample was included in a study of T cell changes during pregnancy in multiple sclerosis. Some clones are missing from TCRdb's copy, which holds only in-frame ones; the method was immunoSEQ multiplex PCR. The top ten hold 2.5% to 3.5% of the sample, which has 50,000 to 75,000 clones, about 92% seen once. The CDR3 has 16 residues. V lost 0 bases and J lost 4, with 14 bases in between. Germline-derived CDR1 and CDR2 are LGHNA and YSLEER. The source is a female donor in good health, enrolled as a control in a pregnancy study. The sample here was peripheral blood, taken in the first trimester of pregnancy. The chain links TRBV4-3 to TRBJ2-3, with D possibly being TRBD2 (6 bases). The DNA for the CDR3 is TGCGCCAGCAGCCAAGATGACGGGGGAATGGCAGATACGCAGTATTTT. Protein: CASSQDDGGMADTQYF.